The source of this T cell receptor (beta chain) is a study of blood T cell repertoires in COVID-19. Study information: Sites in the United States, Italy and Spain provided acute and convalescent COVID-19 samples.

This clone was seen more than once but under ten times. V shed 5 bases and J 7 bases; nucleotides not matched to a gene: 9. The CDR3 loop spans 15 amino acids. Germline V gene sequence: CDR1 LNHDA, CDR2 SQIVND (reference sequence). Original analysis: It was from reference gene primer amplification that nucleated cell counts were estimated. The method was immunoSEQ multiplex PCR; TCRdb's version includes in-frame clones alone and lacks a portion of them. V, J and clone size are taken as reported in that table, and D and trimming were inferred from the DNA itself. The sample records 150,000 to 200,000 clones, about 76% being singletons.

The TCR was taken from a woman between 50 and 59 years old with active or convalescent COVID-19. The chain uses TRBV19 and TRBJ2-1; 9 positions match TRBD1. The sequenced sample was peripheral blood. The DNA for the CDR3 is TGTGCCAGTAGTCGGGACAGGGCGAAACCTAATGAGCAGTTCTTC. The encoded protein is CASSRDRAKPNEQFF.